This T cell receptor beta chain was retrieved from a study of blood T cells in healthy people across ages. Study results and caveats: Leaving the PBMCs unsorted stopped any conclusive comparison of naive versus antigen-experienced cells. Across the age range, TCR beta diversity per million T cells fell in a roughly linear way.

On this clonotype itself: As yet, its antigen is unknown.

The V end was cut by 4 bases, the J end by 0 bases, with 7 bases between. Germline-derived CDR1 and CDR2 are DFQATT and SNEGSKA (reference sequence). The CDR3 loop spans 13 amino acids. A second PCR of about 7 to 12 cycles used a sample-barcoded 5' primer and a J-beta primer mix. TCRdb re-derived calls from the 5' RACE reads in MiXCR, one entry per CDR3 protein. The table lists about 1.4 million distinct CDR3 sequences, 59% of them singletons. This clonotype originated in a man younger than 30 in good health. The rearrangement uses TRBV20-1 and TRBJ1-5, with unresolved D. The material sequenced was blood. The CDR3 coding sequence is TGCAGTGCTACACAGTTTAGCAATCAGCCCCAGCATTTT. Amino acids: CSATQFSNQPQHF.